This T cell receptor beta chain was found in a study of blood T cells in healthy people across ages. Concerning this clonotype itself: Its antigen remains unknown.

A sample-barcoded 5' primer and a J-beta primer mix were used in a second PCR of roughly 7 to 11 cycles. Every sample gave at least 2.5 million paired-end reads containing CDR3. TCRdb reanalysed the 5' RACE reads using MiXCR and keeps one entry per CDR3 protein. The sample lists roughly 1.9 million distinct CDR3 sequences; 30% to 40% were seen once. This CDR3 region has 14 residues. Germline V gene sequence: CDR1 MDHEN, CDR2 SYDVKM. V lost 7 bases, J lost 1 base, and 13 bases lay in between. Whole-study results and caveats: A roughly linear age-dependent decrease characterized TCR beta diversity per million T cells. Strong correlation linked observed beta diversity and percent naive T cells.

This receptor was taken from a human donor in good health. The chain couples TRBV28 to TRBJ2-5; D possibly corresponds to TRBD1 (6 bases). The sample comprised blood. In DNA, the CDR3 is TGTGCCAGCACGCCCACAGGGCTCCAAGAGACCCAGTACTTC. Its translation: CASTPTGLQETQYF.